Reported below is one TCR beta chain. Its antigen remains unknown. V was trimmed by 2 bases and J by 0 bases, leaving 8 bases between them. Germline-derived CDR1 and CDR2 are MDHEN and SYDVKM. The CDR3 has 15 amino acids. This sample was taken from a study of T cell responses to AZD1222 COVID-19 vaccine. General study points: Vaccine-associated CD4 TCRs ranged over spike, dominating at 160-218 and 743-854. Repertoire sampling occurred only after the peak T cell response. Baseline seropositives among AZD1222 recipients totaled only 5 or 6.

The repertoire was sequenced with immunoSEQ multiplex PCR; TCRdb's copy has only in-frame clones and lacks some. The table includes 100,000 to 130,000 clones, around 90% detected once. The chain carries TRBV28 and TRBJ1-3; no clear D. The sample was peripheral blood, taken on day 0 of AZD1222 vaccination. This sequence was found in an adult in good health. The CDR3 sequence is CASSLGPFSGNTIYF. The CDR3 DNA reads as TGTGCCAGCAGTTTAGGACCGTTCTCTGGAAACACCATATATTTT.